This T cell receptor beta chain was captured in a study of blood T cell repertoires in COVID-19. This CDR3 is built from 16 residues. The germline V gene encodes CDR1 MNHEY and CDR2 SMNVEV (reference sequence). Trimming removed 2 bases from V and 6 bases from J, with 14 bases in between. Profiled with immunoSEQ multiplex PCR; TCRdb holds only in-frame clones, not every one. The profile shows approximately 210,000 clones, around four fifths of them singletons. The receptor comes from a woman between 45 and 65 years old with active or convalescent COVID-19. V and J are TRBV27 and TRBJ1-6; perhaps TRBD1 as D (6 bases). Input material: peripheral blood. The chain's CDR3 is CASSLRQAQPNSPLHF. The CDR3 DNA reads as TGTGCCAGCAGTTTACGACAGGCCCAACCTAATTCACCCCTCCACTTT.